These 21 T cell receptor beta chains were all obtained from the same sample, sequenced in a study of blood T cell repertoires in COVID-19. Sequenced by immunoSEQ multiplex PCR; TCRdb stores in-frame clones only, minus some. This table holds approximately 120,000 clones, roughly 74% found once. The material sequenced was peripheral blood. These receptors came from a man at least 80 years old with COVID-19, enrolled during active disease.

This clone has more than one count but fewer than ten. This chain connects TRBV29-1 to TRBJ1-1; D unclear. Germline values: CDR1 SQVTM, CDR2 ANQGSEA. The CDR3 covers 11 residues. The ends were cut back, 5 bases at V and 1 base at J, with 5 bases in the middle. The CDR3 region is CSVSGNTEAFF. CDR3 sequence (DNA): TGCAGCGTTTCGGGGAACACTGAAGCTTTCTTT.

The chain carries TRBV9 and TRBJ2-1, with TRBD2 identical over 7 bases. This CDR3 is 15 amino acids long. The V gene end was trimmed by 7 bases and the J gene end by 2 bases; junction bases not matched to a gene: 9. Germline lookup yields CDR1 SGDLS and CDR2 YYNGEE. CDR3 sequence reads: CASARGGGPYNEQFF. The CDR3 DNA follows: TGTGCCAGCGCCCGTGGGGGAGGGCCCTACAATGAGCAGTTCTTC.

The V call is TRBV7-3, the J call TRBJ2-1, with TRBD2 identical over 8 bases. The CDR3 has 16 amino acids. Germline V gene sequence: CDR1 SGHTA, CDR2 FQGTGA. V shed 1 base and J 0 bases; nucleotides not matched to a gene: 2. The CDR3 DNA sequence: TGTGCCAGCAGCTTAAAAGGGACTAGCTCCTACAATGAGCAGTTCTTC. Translation gives CASSLKGTSSYNEQFF.

As concerns this clone: Additional DNA sequences in this sample encode the identical CDR3. This chain links TRBV28 with TRBJ1-1; a weak D match, TRBD1 (5 bases). Germline assignment: CDR1 MDHEN and CDR2 SYDVKM. Trimming took off 7 bases at V and 5 bases at J, with 8 bases between the two ends. The CDR3 is 11 amino acids. The CDR3 DNA follows: TGTGCCAGCACTCGGGGGACTGAAGCTTTCTTT. This translates into CASTRGTEAFF.

The rearrangement uses TRBV12-3 or TRBV12-4 and TRBJ2-2; no reliable D call. The CDR3 has 13 amino acids. V lost 6 bases to trimming and J lost 6 bases, with 11 bases between them. The CDR3 reads CASSLQVAGELFF. DNA for the CDR3: TGTGCCAGCAGCCTTCAGGTGGCCGGGGAGCTGTTTTTT.

J is TRBJ2-7 and V is TRBV7-9, with unresolved D. The CDR3 sequence is 14 residues long. Germline CDR1 SEHNR, CDR2 FQNEAQ (reference sequence). Trimming cost V 2 bases and J 7 bases, with 15 bases left between them. In nucleotides, the CDR3 is TGTGCCAGCAGCTTAACCCCTCAGACTGCGGAGCAGTACTTC. Protein: CASSLTPQTAEQYF.

The rearrangement uses TRBV3-1 (or the pseudogene TRBV3-2) and TRBJ2-7, with 10 bases matching TRBD2. The CDR3 sequence is 15 residues long. Looked up from germline, CDR1 is LGHDT and CDR2 is YNNKEL (reference sequence). The trim removed 1 base at V and 5 bases at J, leaving 5 bases unmatched. Written as DNA, the CDR3 is TGTGCCAGCAGCCAAGGGAGCGGGAGGGCCAACGAGCAGTACTTC. Its translation is CASSQGSGRANEQYF.

J is TRBJ2-2 and V is TRBV2; a weak D match, TRBD2 (6 bases). There are 14 residues in the CDR3. The germline gives CDR1 SNHLY, CDR2 FYNNEI. Trimming shortened V by 9 bases and J by 3 bases, and 14 bases separated the two germline ends. In DNA form, the CDR3 reads TGTGCCAGTAGGGGACTCCCTTACACCGGGGAGCTGTTTTTT. Translating gives CASRGLPYTGELFF. The full variable domain, its missing parts supplied by reference TRBV2 and TRBJ2-2, is EPEVTQTPSHQVTQMGQEVILRCVPISNHLYFYWYRQILGQKVEFLVSFYNNEISEKSEIFDDQFSVERPDGSNFTLKIRSTKLEDSAMYFCASRGLPYTGELFFGEGSRLTVL.

The chain couples TRBV19 to TRBJ2-1, with 12 bases matching TRBD2. Germline V gives CDR1 LNHDA, CDR2 SQIVND (reference sequence). The V segment lost 3 bases and the J segment 3 bases; nucleotides outside the gene matches: 0. The CDR3 covers 15 residues. The chain's CDR3 is CASSMTSGSYNEQFF. CDR3 coding DNA: TGTGCCAGTAGTATGACTAGCGGGAGCTACAATGAGCAGTTCTTC. The complete variable domain, with remaining parts taken from reference TRBV19 and TRBJ2-1, reads DGGITQSPKYLFRKEGQNVTLSCEQNLNHDAMYWYRQDPGQGLRLIYYSQIVNDFQKGDIAEGYSVSREKKESFPLTVTSAQKNPTAFYLCASSMTSGSYNEQFFGPGTRLTVL.

This clone was observed a few times. The chain recombines TRBV19 with TRBJ2-1; perhaps TRBD1 as D (5 bases). The CDR3 is 15 amino acids. The ends were cut back, 6 bases at V and 1 base at J, with 13 bases in the middle. The germline V gene has CDR1 LNHDA and CDR2 SQIVND (reference sequence). The CDR3 loop reads CASSPIGASYNEQFF. CDR3 sequence (DNA): TGTGCCAGTAGCCCAATTGGGGCGTCCTACAATGAGCAGTTCTTC.

This chain uses TRBV28 with TRBJ1-6; 7 bases fit TRBD1. The CDR3 contains 13 residues. Germline lookup yields CDR1 MDHEN and CDR2 SYDVKM. V lost 6 bases, J lost 12 bases, and 8 bases stayed unmatched. The CDR3 DNA sequence: TGTGCCAGCAGGCGACCAGGGGGACTACCCCTCCACTTT. Its translation: CASRRPGGLPLHF. Supplemented by reference TRBV28 and TRBJ1-6, the full variable domain reads DVKVTQSSRYLVKRTGEKVFLECVQDMDHENMFWYRQDPGLGLRLIYFSYDVKMKEKGDIPEGYSVSREKKERFSLILESASTNQTSMYLCASRRPGGLPLHFGNGTRLTVT.

This clone was found a few times. The chain has TRBV28 and TRBJ2-5, with D possibly matching TRBD2 (6 bases). Germline V CDR1 and CDR2: MDHEN, SYDVKM. V was clipped by 3 bases and J by 2 bases, with 13 bases between them. This CDR3 spans 15 amino acids. The CDR3 nucleotides are TGTGCCAGCAGTTTCCCCGGGGGACCTCAAGAGACCCAGTACTTC. Protein sequence: CASSFPGGPQETQYF.

The chain carries TRBV28 and TRBJ1-5, with TRBD1 as a possible D gene (5 bases). This CDR3 comprises 14 residues. Trimming removed 6 bases from V and 5 bases from J, with 14 bases in between. Germline V gene lookup returns CDR1 MDHEN and CDR2 SYDVKM. DNA for the CDR3: TGTGCCAGCAGCCTCGGGGGGAGTCATCAGCCCCAGCATTTT. This sequence encodes CASSLGGSHQPQHF.

The chain carries TRBV4-1 and TRBJ1-1, with 11 bases that match TRBD1. The V and J ends lost 4 bases and 1 base, in that order; junction bases with no gene match: 11. The CDR3 sequence is 18 residues long. Germline-derived CDR1 and CDR2 are MGHRA and YSYEKL. The CDR3 DNA is TGCGCCAGCAGCCTCCCGAGGGGGACAGGGGGGGAGAACACTGAAGCTTTCTTT. Its translation is CASSLPRGTGGENTEAFF.

This clone was seen more than once but under ten times. Other DNA sequences of this sample code for an identical CDR3. The rearrangement joins TRBV2 to TRBJ1-1; D unresolved. The CDR3 sequence is 13 residues long. The germline CDR1 and CDR2 sequences are SNHLY and FYNNEI. Between the trimmed V and J ends, which lost 4 bases and 5 bases, there was a span of 11 bases. The CDR3 bases are TGTGCCAGCAGTGGGGGTCCGGGGACTGAAGCTTTCTTT. This translates into CASSGGPGTEAFF.

Comments on this clone: This likely came from a read error, as a far larger clone is one base away. J is TRBJ1-5 and V is TRBV6-2 or TRBV6-3; D remains ambiguous. From germline, CDR1 is MNHEY and CDR2 SVGEGT. The CDR3 loop spans 13 amino acids. Here the CDR3 reads CASCYESNQPQHF. CDR3 bases: TGTGCCAGCTGTTACGAGAGCAATCAGCCCCAGCATTTT.

This sequence joins TRBV27 and TRBJ2-3; 12 nucleotides line up with TRBD2. The length of the CDR3 is 18 residues. CDR1 is MNHEY, CDR2 SMNVEV, per germline (reference sequence). After removal of 0 bases from V and 0 bases from J, the junction contained 4 bases not matched to a gene. CDR3: CASSLSGLAGSSTDTQYF. Written as DNA, the CDR3 is TGTGCCAGCAGTTTATCCGGACTAGCGGGGTCTAGCACAGATACGCAGTATTTT.

The chain combines TRBV5-1 with TRBJ2-7; 13 bases are shared with TRBD2. The J segment lost 0 bases and the V segment lost 1 base, leaving 16 bases of the junction unmatched. CDR1 is SGHRS, CDR2 YFSETQ, per germline. CDR3 length equals 21 residues. CDR3: CASSLKGDTGTSGTSSYEQYF. CDR3 sequence (DNA): TGCGCCAGCAGCTTGAAAGGCGATACAGGGACTAGCGGGACGAGCTCCTACGAGCAGTACTTC.

V and J are TRBV6-1 and TRBJ1-2; D remains unclear. V was cut by 0 bases and J by 7 bases, with 18 bases left in between. The CDR3 spans 16 residues. Germline V gene data show CDR1 as MNHNS and CDR2 as SASEGT. CDR3 loop: CASSEALRGPPSGYTF. The CDR3 nucleotides are TGTGCCAGCAGTGAAGCGCTTCGGGGTCCTCCTAGTGGCTACACCTTC.

This clone has only one observation. The CDR3 loop is CASSPPGLARETQYF. CDR3 bases: TGTGCCAGCTCACCACCGGGACTAGCGCGGGAGACCCAGTACTTC. V and J are TRBV18 and TRBJ2-5; 10 bases match TRBD2. The CDR3 is 15 amino acids. The V gene's germline CDR1 is KGHSH and CDR2 LQKENI. Losses at the gene ends were 0 bases for V and 5 bases for J; bases not matched to a gene: 3. Using reference TRBV18 and TRBJ2-5 for the parts outside the CDR3, the full variable domain is NAGVMQNPRHLVRRRGQEARLRCSPMKGHSHVYWYRQLPEEGLKFMVYLQKENIIDESGMPKERFSAEFPKEGPSILRIQQVVRGDSAAYFCASSPPGLARETQYFGPGTRLLVL.

The V and J genes are TRBV5-1 and TRBJ2-7; 10 bases are a match to TRBD1. The germline V gene has CDR1 SGHRS and CDR2 YFSETQ. Trimming removed 4 bases from V and 4 bases from J; junction bases left unmatched: 5. The CDR3 length is 14 residues. The CDR3 nucleotides read TGCGCCAGCAGCCGCGACAGGGGGCAATACGAGCAGTACTTC. Protein product: CASSRDRGQYEQYF. The full variable domain, in which reference TRBV5-1 and TRBJ2-7 provide the parts outside the CDR3, is KAGVTQTPRYLIKTRGQQVTLSCSPISGHRSVSWYQQTPGQGLQFLFEYFSETQRNKGNFPGRFSGRQFSNSRSEMNVSTLELGDSALYLCASSRDRGQYEQYFGPGTRLTVT.